These 12 T cell receptor beta chains came from one sample sequenced in a study of blood T cells in healthy people across ages. Through a sample-barcoded 5' primer and a J-beta primer mix, a second PCR was run for 7 to 11 cycles. TCRdb itself ran the 5' RACE reads through MiXCR, one entry per CDR3 protein. The table lists hundreds of thousands of distinct CDR3 sequences, 45% to 50% of them singletons. Sample: blood. The receptors shown here come from a man aged 25-40 years in good health.

This chain joins TRBV10-3 and TRBJ2-5; 9 bases match TRBD1. V lost 4 bases, J lost 3 bases, and 6 bases stayed unmatched. In germline, CDR1 is ENHRY, CDR2 SYGVKD. This CDR3 region has 15 residues. This CDR3 is CAISGDRDNKETQYF. Here the CDR3 DNA reads TGTGCCATCAGTGGGGACAGGGACAATAAAGAGACCCAGTACTTC.

The chain couples TRBV5-6 to TRBJ1-2; maybe TRBD1 (5 bases). This CDR3 comprises 15 residues. Germline loops: CDR1 SGHDT, CDR2 YYEEEE. Trimming removed 1 base from V and 4 bases from J, with 14 bases in between. The CDR3 nucleotides are TGTGCCAGCAGCTTGAGGGGTCCAACTCCCTATGGCTACACCTTC. It codes for CASSLRGPTPYGYTF.

The genes are TRBV11-2 and TRBJ2-1; 10 nucleotides match TRBD1. In germline, CDR1 is SGHAT, CDR2 FQNNGV. This CDR3 has 13 amino acids. V was clipped by 2 bases and J by 11 bases; unmatched bases: 3. The CDR3 spells CASSLRDRGKQFF. The CDR3 bases are TGTGCCAGCAGCTTAAGGGACAGGGGAAAGCAGTTCTTC.

The chain recombines TRBV29-1 with TRBJ2-7, with unresolved D. Germline V gene sequence: CDR1 SQVTM, CDR2 ANQGSEA. Between the trimmed V and J ends, which lost 6 bases and 4 bases, there was a span of 16 bases. This CDR3 is built from 13 residues. As DNA, the CDR3 is TGCAGCGTGGCTTTTGGGGTCGGGTACGAGCAGTACTTC. Translated: CSVAFGVGYEQYF.

V gene TRBV12-3 or TRBV12-4 combines with J gene TRBJ2-3, with 8 bases aligning to TRBD2. The length of the CDR3 is 15 residues. V was clipped by 6 bases and J by 6 bases; unmatched bases: 11. The CDR3 loop reads CASRRSGGNTDTQYF. CDR3 nucleotide sequence: TGTGCCAGCAGACGCAGCGGGGGAAACACTGATACGCAGTATTTT.

V and J are TRBV7-2 and TRBJ2-1, with 8 bases matching TRBD2. The CDR3 sequence is 14 residues long. The J segment lost 14 bases and the V segment lost 1 base, leaving 10 bases of the junction unmatched. CDR1 and CDR2 from the germline V gene are SGHTA and FQGNSA. The CDR3 DNA follows: TGTGCCAGCAGCTTAGATGACGGGGGGGCCGGTAAGTTCTTC. This translates into CASSLDDGGAGKFF.

V gene TRBV28 combines with J gene TRBJ2-1, with a weak D call TRBD2 (5 bases). The germline CDR1 and CDR2 sequences are MDHEN and SYDVKM. CDR3 length: 15 amino acids. V shed 3 bases and J shed 3 bases, with 12 bases lying between them. Here the CDR3 DNA reads TGTGCCAGCAGTTTTGGCGGCCGGGACTACAATGAGCAGTTCTTC. This sequence encodes CASSFGGRDYNEQFF.

There are a few counts of this clonotype. The genes are TRBV7-2 and TRBJ1-5; possibly TRBD1 for D (5 bases). V shed 3 bases and J shed 6 bases, with 12 bases lying between them. CDR1 SGHTA and CDR2 FQGNSA come from the germline V gene. The CDR3 is 14 residues long. The CDR3 sequence: CASSLTVSGQPQHF. The DNA for the CDR3 is TGTGCCAGCAGCTTGACAGTATCCGGTCAGCCCCAGCATTTT.

The genes are TRBV7-2 and TRBJ2-1; no reliable D call. V was pared by 0 bases and J by 2 bases, with 8 bases between. This CDR3 is 15 amino acids long. Germline assignment: CDR1 SGHTA and CDR2 FQGNSA. The CDR3 is CASSLAAQPYNEQFF. The CDR3 bases are TGTGCCAGCAGCTTAGCGGCACAGCCCTACAATGAGCAGTTCTTC.

This clonotype was observed a few times. V usage is TRBV11-1 and J usage is TRBJ2-5, with TRBD2 as a possible D gene (5 bases). The J call could be wrong; TRBJ2-7 is a better fit for the DNA end. CDR1 and CDR2 (germline): SGHAT, FQDESV (reference sequence). The CDR3 covers 15 residues. CDR3 protein: CASSFYQRSGDEQYF. DNA for the CDR3: TGTGCCAGCAGCTTTTACCAACGGAGCGGCGACGAGCAGTACTTC.

This clonotype was detected a few times. The chain uses TRBV28 and TRBJ2-3; no clear D. Trimming took off 5 bases at V and 0 bases at J, with 9 bases between the two ends. Germline CDR1 is MDHEN and CDR2 is SYDVKM. CDR3 length: 14 amino acids. The CDR3 here is CASSTMASTDTQYF. In DNA form, the CDR3 reads TGTGCCAGCAGTACCATGGCTAGCACAGATACGCAGTATTTT.

This clonotype turned up a few times. The rearrangement uses TRBV27 and TRBJ2-1; 7 bases agree with TRBD2. V gave up 4 bases and J gave up 6 bases; unmatched junction bases: 6. This CDR3 contains 14 residues. The germline V gene encodes CDR1 MNHEY and CDR2 SMNVEV (reference sequence). Here the CDR3 reads CASSSETSRNEQFF. The CDR3 DNA sequence: TGTGCCAGCAGTTCAGAGACTAGCCGCAATGAGCAGTTCTTC.